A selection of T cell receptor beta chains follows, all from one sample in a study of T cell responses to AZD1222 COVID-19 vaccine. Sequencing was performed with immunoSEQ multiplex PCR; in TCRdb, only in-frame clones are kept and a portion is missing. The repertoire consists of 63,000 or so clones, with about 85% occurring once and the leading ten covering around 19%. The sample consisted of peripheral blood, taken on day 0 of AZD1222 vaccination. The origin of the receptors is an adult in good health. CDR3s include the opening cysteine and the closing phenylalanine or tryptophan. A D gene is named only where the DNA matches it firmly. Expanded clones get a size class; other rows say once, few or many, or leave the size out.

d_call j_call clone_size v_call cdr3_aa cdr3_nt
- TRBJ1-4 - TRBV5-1 CASSLGGKPNEKLFF TGCGCCAGCAGCTTGGGGGGGAAGCCTAATGAAAAACTGTTTTTT
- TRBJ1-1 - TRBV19 CASNRGNMNTEAFF TGTGCCAGTAACCGAGGGAACATGAACACTGAAGCTTTCTTT
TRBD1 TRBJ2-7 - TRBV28 CASTITGTGIHEQYF TGTGCCAGCACCATAACCGGGACAGGGATCCACGAGCAGTACTTC
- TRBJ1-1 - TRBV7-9 CASSLAGVNTEAFF TGTGCCAGCAGCTTGGCAGGGGTGAACACTGAAGCTTTCTTT
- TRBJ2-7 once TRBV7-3 CASSIGQTVANEQYF TGTGCCAGCAGCATCGGACAGACGGTGGCAAACGAGCAGTACTTC
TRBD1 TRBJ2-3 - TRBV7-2 CASSLVPIQGQLTDTQYF TGTGCCAGCAGCTTAGTGCCGATACAGGGACAGTTAACAGATACGCAGTATTTT
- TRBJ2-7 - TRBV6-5 CASRRGGTSYEQYF TGTGCCAGCAGGAGGGGCGGTACTTCCTACGAGCAGTACTTC
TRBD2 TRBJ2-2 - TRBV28 CASLSGGNTGELFF TGTGCCAGCCTTAGCGGGGGAAACACCGGGGAGCTGTTTTTT
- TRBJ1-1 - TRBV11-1 CASSRGNTMNTEAFF TGTGCCAGCAGCCGGGGGAACACCATGAACACTGAAGCTTTCTTT
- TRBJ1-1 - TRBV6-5 CASSYRRGVAEAFF TGTGCCAGCAGTTATCGCAGGGGAGTTGCTGAAGCTTTCTTT
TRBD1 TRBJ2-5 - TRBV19 CASSIGTGEGETQYF TGTGCCAGTAGTATCGGGACAGGTGAGGGAGAGACCCAGTACTTC
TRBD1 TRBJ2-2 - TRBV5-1 CASSLSGQGASGELFF TGCGCCAGCAGCTTGTCGGGACAGGGGGCGAGTGGGGAGCTGTTTTTT
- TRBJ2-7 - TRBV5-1 CASSSRTGVGVYEQYF TGCGCCAGCAGCTCACGGACGGGAGTTGGGGTTTACGAGCAGTACTTC
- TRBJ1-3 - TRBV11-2 CASSSYRDLSGNTIYF TGTGCCAGCAGCTCTTACAGGGACCTCTCTGGAAACACCATATATTTT